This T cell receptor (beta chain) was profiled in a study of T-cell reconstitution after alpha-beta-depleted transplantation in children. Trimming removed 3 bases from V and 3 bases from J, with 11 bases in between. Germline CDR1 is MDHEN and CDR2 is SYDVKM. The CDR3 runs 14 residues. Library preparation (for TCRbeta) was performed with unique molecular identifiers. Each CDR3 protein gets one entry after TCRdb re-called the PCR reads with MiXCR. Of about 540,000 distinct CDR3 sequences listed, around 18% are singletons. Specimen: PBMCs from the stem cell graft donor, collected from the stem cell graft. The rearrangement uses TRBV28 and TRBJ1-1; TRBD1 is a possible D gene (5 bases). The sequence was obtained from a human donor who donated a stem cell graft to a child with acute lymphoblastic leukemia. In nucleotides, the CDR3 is TGTGCCAGCAGTTTCAGGGTATCGGACACTGAAGCTTTCTTT. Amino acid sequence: CASSFRVSDTEAFF.